This T cell receptor beta chain came from a study of glioma-infiltrating T cells. Whole-study context: Before surgery, glioma patients received dexamethasone for at most six days. Study results and limitations: A blood CDR3 motif signature was depleted in highly divergent patients. Tissue and blood shared very few CDR3 sequences.

As for this clonotype: Its antigen is undetermined. A much larger clone differs from this one at a single base, so this may be a read error.

V shed 2 bases and J shed 5 bases, with 13 bases lying between them. CDR1 is MNHEY and CDR2 is SVGEGT in the germline V gene. The CDR3 runs to 15 residues. The iRepertoire nested amplicon-rescue multiplex PCR amplified TCR alpha and beta CDR3s from RNA. A single record per CDR3 protein comes from TCRdb applying MiXCR to the multiplex PCR reads. Altogether more than 350,000 distinct CDR3 sequences are present, roughly two fifths being singletons, with the ten largest covering around 13%. The chain couples TRBV6-2 or TRBV6-3 to TRBJ2-1, with TRBD1 as a possible D gene (6 bases). This sequence was found in a human donor with low-grade glioma or glioblastoma, undergoing nonglioma brain surgery, or in good health (not recorded which). The sequenced material came from glioma tissue, nonneoplastic brain tissue, or PBMCs (not recorded which). In nucleotides, the CDR3 is TGTGCCAGCAGTTACAGCAGGGGAAGGGACAATGAGCAGTTCTTC. Translation gives CASSYSRGRDNEQFF.